The clone carrying this T cell receptor beta chain was seen many times. The data were obtained in a study of identical twins. Each CDR3 protein gets one entry after TCRdb re-called the 5' RACE reads with MiXCR. The data contain 400,000 to 650,000 distinct CDR3 sequences, approximately 22% of them singletons. The junction had 2 bases not matched to a gene; V was cut back by 8 bases and J by 1 base. This CDR3 is built from 13 residues. The germline V gene encodes CDR1 LNHNV and CDR2 YYDKDF (reference sequence). This sample also appeared in a second study, on T cells expressing NK-cell markers.

This sequence joins TRBV15 and TRBJ1-5; 7 bases are a match to TRBD1. Sequenced sample: CD4+ T cells sorted from blood. This sequence originates from a woman aged 18-30 years in good health. This chain's CDR3 is CATAQGSNQPQHF. DNA of the CDR3: TGTGCCACCGCACAGGGGAGCAATCAGCCCCAGCATTTT.